The clone carrying this T cell receptor beta chain was detected only a few times. Its antigen is unidentified. Cell sorting via CD45RO/CCR7/CD25/CD127/CD95/CD27 was performed to obtain CD4+ naive, central memory, regulatory and stem cell-like memory cells. Of the isolated RNA, all was reverse transcribed, and so the sequenced material was expressed TCRB transcripts. Deep immunoSEQ sequencing covered naive, central memory and regulatory T cell samples. Clones were sequenced by immunoSEQ multiplex PCR, and TCRdb holds only the in-frame ones, with some missing. This table has around 340,000 clones, about 19% appearing once. This sample was included in a study of beta chain features in type 1 diabetes. Points from the study as a whole: TCRB CDR3s from Type 1 diabetes patients were moderately but significantly shorter in all four CD4+ subsets. A greater similarity of naive, central memory and Treg TCRB repertoires was seen among patients than among healthy donors.

CDR3 size: 14 residues. Trimming removed 6 bases from V and 2 bases from J; junction bases left unmatched: 5. Germline V gene sequence: CDR1 SQVTM, CDR2 ANQGSEA. The specimen sequenced was naive CD4+ T cells from blood. This clonotype was sampled from a woman aged 18-29 years in good health. The V gene is TRBV29-1, the J gene TRBJ1-5; 9 bases fit TRBD1. CDR3 protein: CSVTQGAGNQPQHF. In DNA, the CDR3 is TGCAGCGTCACACAGGGGGCAGGCAATCAGCCCCAGCATTTT. Complete variable domain (other parts from reference TRBV29-1 and TRBJ1-5): SAVISQKPSRDICQRGTSLTIQCQVDSQVTMMFWYRQQPGQSLTLIATANQGSEATYESGFVIDKFPISRPNLTFSTLTVSNMSPEDSSIYLCSVTQGAGNQPQHFGDGTRLSIL.